These T cell receptor beta chains were read from a single sample in a study of blood T cell repertoires in COVID-19. This table comes from immunoSEQ multiplex PCR, and its TCRdb copy is limited to in-frame clones, with some not included. The table includes 200,000 or so clones, 65% to 90% detected once. What was sequenced was peripheral blood. The receptors come from a man in his forties who had recovered from COVID-19. Each CDR3 is given with its conserved first and last residue. D genes are given only for firm matches. Rows may omit the clone size; those that give it use once, few, many or a size class.

abundance | j_gene | v_gene | d_gene | CDR3nt | CDR3aa
- | TRBJ2-6 | TRBV19 | - | TGTGCCAGTAGGACAGGTTCCGGGGCCAACGTCCTGACTTTC | CASRTGSGANVLTF
- | TRBJ2-2 | TRBV6-6 | TRBD2 | TGTGCCAGCAGTCCCCTTCGGACTAGCGGCCCTACGAACACCGGGGAGCTGTTTTTT | CASSPLRTSGPTNTGELFF
- | TRBJ1-2 | TRBV19 | TRBD1 | TGTGCCAGTAGCCCTCTCGGCAGGGGGAACTATGGCTACACCTTC | CASSPLGRGNYGYTF
- | TRBJ1-2 | TRBV6-2/TRBV6-3 | TRBD1 | TGTGCCAGCAGTCCAAGGACAGGGGTGCGGTATGGCTACACCTTC | CASSPRTGVRYGYTF
- | TRBJ1-6 | TRBV2 | TRBD1 | TGTGCCAGCAGTATCCAGGGGGCGAATAATTCACCCCTCCACTTT | CASSIQGANNSPLHF
- | TRBJ2-1 | TRBV2 | - | TGTGCCAGCAGACGAGGGCCCAGCTCCTACAATGAGCAGTTCTTC | CASRRGPSSYNEQFF
- | TRBJ1-6 | TRBV29-1 | - | TGCAGCGCTCTACTTGGGCCACAAGGATATAATTCACCCCTCCACTTT | CSALLGPQGYNSPLHF
few | TRBJ2-1 | TRBV5-6 | TRBD2 | TGTGCCAGCAGCCCGGGACTAGCGATCGTTCCCTCCTACAATGAGCAGTTCTTC | CASSPGLAIVPSYNEQFF
- | TRBJ1-1 | TRBV29-1 | TRBD1 | TGCAGCGTTGAGACAGGGGGAGGTGAAGCTTTCTTT | CSVETGGGEAFF
- | TRBJ1-2 | TRBV5-4 | TRBD1 | TGTGCCAGCAGCTTGCCGACAGGGGGGACTAACTATGGCTACACCTTC | CASSLPTGGTNYGYTF
- | TRBJ1-6 | TRBV30 | TRBD1 | TGTGCCTGGAGTGTACGGGACAGGGGGTTGTATAATTCACCCCTCCACTTT | CAWSVRDRGLYNSPLHF
- | TRBJ2-3 | TRBV11-3 | - | TGTGCCAGCAGCTTAATTGGGGCAGGTGCAGATACGCAGTATTTT | CASSLIGAGADTQYF
- | TRBJ1-2 | TRBV5-6 | - | TGTGCCAGCAGCTTGGGTTGGGAGTATGGCTACACCTTC | CASSLGWEYGYTF
- | TRBJ1-2 | TRBV19 | TRBD1 | TGTGCCAGTAGTGTCCCCGACAGGGGGCCCGGAGTCTATGGCTACACCTTC | CASSVPDRGPGVYGYTF
- | TRBJ1-1 | TRBV20-1 | - | TGCAGTGGGCTTTTGAACACTGAAGCTTTCTTT | CSGLLNTEAFF
- | TRBJ1-1 | TRBV12-3/TRBV12-4 | - | TGTGCCAGCAAGAAACAGGGAGAGGTAGCTTTCTTT | CASKKQGEVAFF
- | TRBJ1-2 | TRBV27 | TRBD1 | TGTGCCAGCAGTCTGGGACAGGCCTATGGCTACACCTTC | CASSLGQAYGYTF
few | TRBJ1-2 | TRBV2 | TRBD1 | TGTGCCAGCAGTGCAGGGACAGGGGCGGTCTTC | CASSAGTGAVF
once | TRBJ1-1 | TRBV4-3 | - | TGCGCCAGCAGCCAACCCGGGTACACTGAAGCTTTCTTT | CASSQPGYTEAFF
- | TRBJ2-3 | TRBV27 | TRBD1 | TGTGCCAGCAGCCCCGGGACAGGGGGAGCAGATACGCAGTATTTT | CASSPGTGGADTQYF
once | TRBJ2-7 | TRBV6-6 | TRBD1 | TGTGCCAGCGATCCGACAGGGGTCAACGAGCAGTACTTC | CASDPTGVNEQYF
once | TRBJ2-3 | TRBV6-6 | TRBD2 | TGTGCCAGCAGTTACTCACTAGCGGGGGGGAATACGCAGTATTTT | CASSYSLAGGNTQYF